The 23 T cell receptor beta chains listed next were all sequenced from one sample in a study of blood T cell repertoires in COVID-19. Profiling relied on immunoSEQ multiplex PCR, and the TCRdb table lists in-frame clones only, not all of them. The table has 100,000 to 150,000 clones, 85% to 90% seen once; the top ten hold 25% to 35%. Material: peripheral blood. The origin of the receptors is a woman aged 70-85 years with acute or convalescent COVID-19.

The chain employs TRBV12-3 or TRBV12-4 and TRBJ1-1; D unclear. There are 12 residues in the CDR3. V lost 4 bases and J 2 bases, leaving 5 bases between the germline ends. The DNA of the CDR3 is TGTGCCAGCAGTTCCAGTAACACTGAAGCTTTCTTT. This sequence encodes CASSSSNTEAFF.

V and J are TRBV24-1 and TRBJ1-2, with D tentatively TRBD1 (6 bases). V lost 4 bases, J lost 4 bases, and 18 bases lay in between. In germline, CDR1 is KGHDR, CDR2 SFDVKD. CDR3 length equals 16 residues. CDR3 bases: TGTGCCACCAGTGACCCCGGGGTCCAGGGGACCTATGGCTACACCTTC. Translation gives CATSDPGVQGTYGYTF.

This clone was counted a few times. The chain employs TRBV2 and TRBJ1-2; unclear D gene. The V gene lost 8 bases and the J gene lost 13 bases, with 20 bases spanning the gap. The CDR3 has 12 amino acids. Looked up from germline, CDR1 is SNHLY and CDR2 is FYNNEI. The CDR3 sequence: CASRQEVGSRTF. CDR3 bases: TGTGCCAGCCGCCAGGAGGTGGGTTCGCGCACCTTC.

The V gene is TRBV7-9, the J gene TRBJ1-2; D gene ambiguous. Between the trimmed V and J ends, which lost 1 base and 3 bases, there was a span of 18 bases. CDR1 and CDR2 from the germline V gene are SEHNR and FQNEAQ (reference sequence). The CDR3 sequence is 17 residues long. The CDR3 sequence is CASSLGAGEGTYYGYTF. DNA of the CDR3: TGTGCCAGCAGCTTAGGGGCCGGGGAGGGCACGTACTATGGCTACACCTTC.

The chain couples TRBV5-1 to TRBJ1-1; TRBD1 matches at 7 bases. CDR3 length equals 16 residues. From germline, CDR1 is SGHRS and CDR2 YFSETQ. Trimming cost V 4 bases and J 0 bases; bases outside gene matches: 9. The CDR3 DNA reads as TGCGCCAGCAGCATACCAGAGACAGGGTTGAACACTGAAGCTTTCTTT. This gives the protein CASSIPETGLNTEAFF.

The rearrangement uses TRBV6-5 and TRBJ1-5; TRBD1 matches 8 bases. Germline trimming cut 7 bases from V and 0 bases from J; bases unmatched to any gene: 5. Germline CDR1 and CDR2: MNHEY and SVGAGI. The CDR3 contains 15 residues. Here the CDR3 reads CASILTGGSNQPQHF. The DNA for the CDR3 is TGTGCCAGCATCCTCACAGGGGGTAGCAATCAGCCCCAGCATTTT.

The rearrangement joins TRBV5-4 to TRBJ1-3; no clear D. Trimming shortened V by 1 base and J by 3 bases, and 14 bases separated the two germline ends. The germline V gene has CDR1 SGHNT and CDR2 YYREEE (reference sequence). This CDR3 region has 16 residues. The CDR3 region is CASSLTAGGFGNTIYF. CDR3 bases: TGTGCCAGCAGCTTGACGGCAGGAGGATTTGGAAACACCATATATTTT.

This clone has only a few counts. The chain recombines TRBV28 with TRBJ1-2; D perhaps matches TRBD1 (5 bases). Germline V gene lookup returns CDR1 MDHEN and CDR2 SYDVKM. The CDR3 consists of 18 residues. Trimming stripped 0 bases from V and 0 bases from J, with 17 bases between. CDR3 sequence (DNA): TGTGCCAGCAGTTTATGGGCCCATGTGGAGGGGACTAACTATGGCTACACCTTC. It codes for CASSLWAHVEGTNYGYTF.

The chain uses TRBV9 and TRBJ1-6; TRBD1 agrees at 7 bases. V shed 4 bases, J shed 7 bases, and the junction held 8 bases outside the gene matches. This CDR3 has 15 amino acids. CDR1 is SGDLS and CDR2 is YYNGEE in the germline V gene. As DNA, the CDR3 is TGTGCCAGCAGCAAACACAGGGGAGAGAATTCACCCCTCCACTTT. Protein: CASSKHRGENSPLHF.

The V gene is TRBV28, the J gene TRBJ2-5; D gene unclear. The CDR3 spans 11 residues. Germline loops: CDR1 MDHEN, CDR2 SYDVKM. Trimming left V 5 bases short and J 5 bases short, with 6 bases between. CDR3 sequence reads: CASSPRETQYF. Here the CDR3 DNA reads TGTGCCAGCAGTCCCAGGGAGACCCAGTACTTC.

This clone has a single count. V is TRBV2 and J is TRBJ1-5; D unclear. The CDR3 totals 15 residues. CDR1 and CDR2 from the germline V gene are SNHLY and FYNNEI. Between the trimmed V and J ends, which lost 2 bases and 7 bases, there was a span of 15 bases. CDR3 region: CASSEMGGYGQPQHF. CDR3 coding DNA: TGTGCCAGCAGTGAAATGGGAGGGTACGGCCAGCCCCAGCATTTT.

The chain combines TRBV3-1 (or the pseudogene TRBV3-2) with TRBJ2-3; 13 nucleotides align to TRBD2. The CDR3 totals 16 residues. Per germline, CDR1 LGHDT and CDR2 YNNKEL (reference sequence). J lost 10 bases, V lost 4 bases, and 11 bases had no gene match. The CDR3 reads CASSRALAGGARSQYF. For the CDR3, the DNA is TGTGCCAGCAGCCGGGCACTAGCGGGGGGGGCCCGTTCGCAGTATTTT.

The chain combines TRBV3-1 (or the pseudogene TRBV3-2) with TRBJ1-2; no firm D call. This CDR3 is 15 amino acids long. V lost 1 base and J 0 bases, leaving 9 bases between the germline ends. Germline V gene lookup returns CDR1 LGHDT and CDR2 YNNKEL (reference sequence). The CDR3 nucleotides read TGTGCCAGCAGCCAAGCATCCGGGGCTAACTATGGCTACACCTTC. Amino acids: CASSQASGANYGYTF.

The gene calls are TRBV9 and TRBJ1-2, with 7 positions matching TRBD1. The CDR3 runs to 15 residues. With 4 bases clipped from V and 4 bases from J, the junction kept 10 bases outside the gene matches. The V gene's germline CDR1 is SGDLS and CDR2 YYNGEE. The CDR3 reads CASSSTTGISYGYTF. The CDR3 DNA follows: TGTGCCAGCAGCTCCACGACAGGGATTTCCTATGGCTACACCTTC.

This chain connects TRBV7-3 to TRBJ2-1; 9 nucleotides line up with TRBD1. V shed 3 bases, J shed 4 bases, and the junction held 4 bases outside the gene matches. There are 15 residues in the CDR3. Germline V gene lookup returns CDR1 SGHTA and CDR2 FQGTGA. CDR3 in DNA: TGTGCCAGCAGCTTGGGACAGGGAACTTACAATGAGCAGTTCTTC. Its translation: CASSLGQGTYNEQFF. Complete variable domain (other parts from reference TRBV7-3 and TRBJ2-1): GAGVSQTPSNKVTEKGKYVELRCDPISGHTALYWYRQSLGQGPEFLIYFQGTGAADDSGLPNDRFFAVRPEGSVSTLKIQRTERGDSAVYLCASSLGQGTYNEQFFGPGTRLTVL.

Comments on this clone: Other DNA sequences in this sample translate to the same CDR3. The chain links TRBV6-6 to TRBJ1-5; 7 positions match TRBD1. Trimming cost V 6 bases and J 2 bases; bases outside gene matches: 4. From germline, CDR1 is MNHNY and CDR2 SVGAGI (reference sequence). This CDR3 comprises 14 residues. CDR3 DNA sequence: TGTGCCAGCAGCCAGCAGGGGGGCAATCAGCCCCAGCATTTT. This sequence encodes CASSQQGGNQPQHF.

This clone was seen more than once but under ten times. The rearrangement links TRBV24-1 to TRBJ1-2; 7 positions match TRBD1. Germline CDR1 KGHDR, CDR2 SFDVKD. V shed 4 bases and J 8 bases; nucleotides not matched to a gene: 9. The CDR3 is made up of 14 amino acids. The CDR3 here is CATSEADRVEGYTF. The CDR3 DNA sequence: TGTGCCACCAGTGAGGCAGACAGGGTGGAAGGCTACACCTTC.

The rearrangement joins TRBV11-3 to TRBJ1-1, with TRBD1 matching 9 bases. The V segment lost 4 bases and the J segment 1 base; nucleotides outside the gene matches: 13. The CDR3 runs 18 residues. The germline CDR1 and CDR2 sequences are SGHNT and YENEEA. Written as DNA, the CDR3 is TGTGCCAGCAGCTCCACCCCAGACAGGGGGGTACAGAACACTGAAGCTTTCTTT. It codes for CASSSTPDRGVQNTEAFF. Based on the CDR3 plus reference TRBV11-3 and TRBJ1-1, the full variable domain is EAGVVQSPRYKIIEKKQPVAFWCNPISGHNTLYWYLQNLGQGPELLIRYENEEAVDDSQLPKDRFSAERLKGVDSTLKIQPAELGDSAVYLCASSSTPDRGVQNTEAFFGQGTRLTVV.

This chain links TRBV10-3 with TRBJ1-2; D is unclear. V lost 2 bases and J 2 bases, leaving 9 bases between the germline ends. Germline V gives CDR1 ENHRY, CDR2 SYGVKD. The CDR3 has 14 amino acids. The CDR3 loop reads CAISETDWNYGYTF. The CDR3 nucleotides are TGTGCCATCAGTGAGACGGACTGGAACTATGGCTACACCTTC.

This clone has only one observation. This chain joins TRBV6-5 and TRBJ2-6; D is ambiguous. Germline CDR1 reads MNHEY; CDR2 reads SVGAGI. Trimming removed 7 bases from V and 0 bases from J, with 4 bases in between. CDR3 length: 13 residues. In DNA, the CDR3 is TGTGCCAGCACGGGCTCTGGGGCCAACGTCCTGACTTTC. Translation: CASTGSGANVLTF.

This clone came up once. The chain joins TRBV4-1 to TRBJ2-7; a weak D match, TRBD2 (5 bases). Trimming took off 0 bases at V and 3 bases at J, with 15 bases between the two ends. Looked up from germline, CDR1 is MGHRA and CDR2 is YSYEKL. CDR3 size: 16 residues. The CDR3 nucleotides read TGCGCCAGCAGCCAAGAGGAGGAACAGCTTCGCTACGAGCAGTACTTC. This sequence encodes CASSQEEEQLRYEQYF.

The genes are TRBV6-6 and TRBJ1-2; 8 bases are shared with TRBD1. The junction had 5 bases not matched to a gene; V was cut back by 6 bases and J by 5 bases. Per germline, CDR1 MNHNY and CDR2 SVGAGI (reference sequence). The CDR3 is made up of 13 amino acids. The CDR3 region is CASSGTGLYGYTF. In DNA form, the CDR3 reads TGTGCCAGCAGCGGGACAGGACTTTATGGCTACACCTTC.

The chain employs TRBV24-1 and TRBJ2-1; D remains unclear. Trimming took off 4 bases at V and 4 bases at J, with 4 bases between the two ends. CDR1 is KGHDR, CDR2 SFDVKD, per germline. The CDR3 extends over 12 amino acids. The CDR3 nucleotides are TGTGCCACCAGTGACACATACAATGAGCAGTTCTTC. Protein sequence: CATSDTYNEQFF.